A selection of T cell receptor beta chains follows, all from one sample in a study of Ad26.COV2.S vaccination and SARS-CoV-2 variants. Produced via immunoSEQ multiplex PCR; TCRdb's table is partial and in-frame only. The profile shows about 350,000 clones, less than 90% of them singletons. Sequenced material: peripheral blood, taken in a trial of Ad26.COV2.S vaccine versus placebo. These receptors all stem from a person aged 18-60 years who received the Ad26.COV2.S COVID-19 vaccine or a placebo. Each CDR3 is given with its conserved first and last residue. The D gene is left open where the match is weak. The size entry is marked missing in some rows and otherwise reads once, few, many or a size class.

NA 11 TRBJ2-7 NA TRBV20-1 TGCAGTGCCAACGGGAAATACGAGCAGTACTTC CSANGKYEQYF
NA 13 TRBJ2-7 NA TRBV7-3 TGTGCCAGCAGCTTAACCCAGGATTACGAGCAGTACTTC CASSLTQDYEQYF
once 16 TRBJ1-5 NA TRBV19 TGTGCCAGTACCCCGTTAATCGGGGCCAACAATCAGCCCCAGCATTTT CASTPLIGANNQPQHF
NA 15 TRBJ1-1 NA TRBV30 TGTGCCTGTAGTGACGGGACGGCTATGAACACTGAAGCTTTCTTT CACSDGTAMNTEAFF
NA 10 TRBJ1-1 NA TRBV29-1 TGCAGCATAGACAACACTGAAGCTTTCTTT CSIDNTEAFF
NA 12 TRBJ2-7 NA TRBV12-3/TRBV12-4 TGTGCCAGCAGTCGTATGGACTACGAGCAGTACTTC CASSRMDYEQYF
NA 15 TRBJ2-7 TRBD2 TRBV6-5 TGTGCCAGCAGTAGGGAAGCGGGAGTGTCTGGGGAGCAGTACTTC CASSREAGVSGEQYF
NA 15 TRBJ1-2 NA TRBV28 TGTGCCAGCAGTACCCCGGCGAACGGGAACTATGGCTACACCTTC CASSTPANGNYGYTF
NA 13 TRBJ1-3 NA TRBV19 TGTGCCAGTGGGGACACCTCTGGAAACACCATATATTTT CASGDTSGNTIYF
NA 15 TRBJ2-7 NA TRBV9 TGTGCCAGCAGCGCTGACTCAGGTTCATCCTACGAGCAGTACTTC CASSADSGSSYEQYF
NA 13 TRBJ1-1 NA TRBV6-4 TGTGCCAGCAGTGACTCCGGCAGGGCTGAAGCTTTCTTT CASSDSGRAEAFF
NA 15 TRBJ1-1 TRBD1 TRBV7-2 TGTGCCAGCAGCCCCCGGGACAGGGTGAACACTGAAGCTTTCTTT CASSPRDRVNTEAFF
NA 13 TRBJ2-5 NA TRBV28 TGTGCCAGCAGTCCCCATCCCCGAGGGACCCAGTACTTC CASSPHPRGTQYF
NA 16 TRBJ2-1 TRBD1 TRBV9 TGTGCCAGCAGCTTCGGACAGGGCTCCCTAGACAATGAGCAGTTCTTC CASSFGQGSLDNEQFF
NA 14 TRBJ2-2 TRBD1 TRBV7-9 TGTGCCAGAGGACAGGGTACGAACACCGGGGAGCTGTTTTTT CARGQGTNTGELFF
NA 16 TRBJ1-5 NA TRBV4-3 TGCGCCAGCAGGAAGGAGTTAAGGGGGGTGGGTCAGCCCCAGCATTTT CASRKELRGVGQPQHF
NA 14 TRBJ1-5 NA TRBV7-6 TGTGCCAGCAGCCCGACCTTTGGGAATCAGCCCCAGCATTTT CASSPTFGNQPQHF
NA 14 TRBJ2-7 TRBD1 TRBV6-5 TGTGCCAGCACCCCGACAGGGGGCGGGTACGAGCAGTACTTC CASTPTGGGYEQYF
few 14 TRBJ2-3 TRBD2 TRBV25-1 TGTGCCAGCCGAACTAGCGGGAGGGCAGATACGCAGTATTTT CASRTSGRADTQYF
NA 12 TRBJ2-1 NA TRBV7-2 TGTGCCAGCAGCCCTGAGGGGGTGAAGCAGTTCTTC CASSPEGVKQFF
NA 19 TRBJ2-4 NA TRBV19 TGTGCCAGTAGTATAGGGCGGGCGCGCCAAAGGCTAGCCAAAAACATTCAGTACTTC CASSIGRARQRLAKNIQYF
NA 14 TRBJ1-2 TRBD1 TRBV6-4 TGTGCCAGCAGCCCTACAGGGGAAGCCTATGGCTACACCTTC CASSPTGEAYGYTF
NA 13 TRBJ2-5 NA TRBV12-3/TRBV12-4 TGTGCCAGCAACCCCTTGTTTGGGACGCCCCAGTACTTC CASNPLFGTPQYF